A selection of T cell receptor beta chains follows, all from one sample in a study of CD8 T cells in ankylosing spondylitis. Each CDR3 protein is one row after TCRdb ran MiXCR on the 5' RACE reads. The sample lists fewer than 750,000 distinct CDR3 sequences, around 17% occurring once. Source material: blood, either unsorted or a sorted T cell fraction (not recorded which). The receptors come from a male donor with ankylosing spondylitis. Both conserved end residues are trimmed from each CDR3. A row's size may be missing; if present it is once, few, many or a size class.

abundance: many
v_gene: TRBV6-1
CDR3aa: ASSLGHVNTEAF

abundance: NA
v_gene: TRBV20-1
CDR3aa: SARVRDRGSYEQY

abundance: few
v_gene: TRBV7-7
CDR3aa: ASRAEGNAEQF

abundance: many
v_gene: TRBV12-3/TRBV12-4
CDR3aa: ASSLGNANEQF

abundance: few
v_gene: TRBV12-3/TRBV12-4
CDR3aa: ASSLARGGPQETQY

abundance: NA
v_gene: TRBV3-1
CDR3aa: ASSQGSGLLEETQY

abundance: many
v_gene: TRBV18
CDR3aa: ASSRPTSPYEQY

abundance: few
v_gene: TRBV19
CDR3aa: ASSIWPAGSSGANVLT

abundance: many
v_gene: TRBV7-9
CDR3aa: ASTLGLGTDTQY

abundance: few
v_gene: TRBV7-3
CDR3aa: ASSRTAGAYNEQF

abundance: few
v_gene: TRBV5-1
CDR3aa: ASSKDGSYNEQF

abundance: NA
v_gene: TRBV12-3/TRBV12-4
CDR3aa: ASLGQPDQPQH

abundance: few
v_gene: TRBV10-3
CDR3aa: AISESGTSGGTQY

abundance: few
v_gene: TRBV7-3
CDR3aa: ASSLGPLTEAF

abundance: few
v_gene: TRBV6-5
CDR3aa: ASSYSRDRGQDTQY

abundance: few
v_gene: TRBV24-1
CDR3aa: ATSDSGTVGPYGYT

abundance: few
v_gene: TRBV5-1
CDR3aa: ASSLGPGLASDEQF

abundance: NA
v_gene: TRBV4-2
CDR3aa: ASSRQPGQRWDEQF

abundance: NA
v_gene: TRBV15
CDR3aa: ATSLDRVNYEQY

abundance: NA
v_gene: TRBV29-1
CDR3aa: SVEDAGSLRGGAF

abundance: NA
v_gene: TRBV4-3
CDR3aa: ASSQEADLGYGYT

abundance: few
v_gene: TRBV6-5
CDR3aa: ASSSRDTRGGYT

abundance: NA
v_gene: TRBV4-1
CDR3aa: ASSQRTGVYEQY

abundance: few
v_gene: TRBV2
CDR3aa: ASSAQGIDYEQY

abundance: few
v_gene: TRBV20-1
CDR3aa: SAIRGFEQF

abundance: NA
v_gene: TRBV11-2
CDR3aa: ASSPRTKIKREGPNEQF

abundance: NA
v_gene: TRBV2
CDR3aa: ASSEEGTRLSYEQY

abundance: many
v_gene: TRBV4-1
CDR3aa: ASSQGGYYGYT

abundance: NA
v_gene: TRBV4-1
CDR3aa: ASSQTTGGLGELF

abundance: few
v_gene: TRBV12-3/TRBV12-4
CDR3aa: ASSEPFGPYLDTGELF

abundance: NA
v_gene: TRBV24-1
CDR3aa: ATSDPRDTSNTGELF

abundance: few
v_gene: TRBV29-1
CDR3aa: SVVGGLQETQY

abundance: NA
v_gene: TRBV29-1
CDR3aa: SVEEPRTGDYEQY

abundance: NA
v_gene: TRBV21-1
CDR3aa: ASTPPGTGRQETQY

abundance: NA
v_gene: TRBV5-5
CDR3aa: ASGGGFQETQY

abundance: few
v_gene: TRBV20-1
CDR3aa: SAPDRTFMNTEAF

abundance: few
v_gene: TRBV6-1
CDR3aa: ASSRDRFTYGSYEQY

abundance: NA
v_gene: TRBV14
CDR3aa: ASSQEVLGGNNEQF

abundance: NA
v_gene: TRBV12-3/TRBV12-4
CDR3aa: ASSLGDRGPAYNEQF

abundance: NA
v_gene: TRBV20-1
CDR3aa: SAHDYSTGELF

abundance: NA
v_gene: TRBV5-1
CDR3aa: ARVPRAVRTPGSCF

abundance: NA
v_gene: TRBV4-3
CDR3aa: ASSPFAGGDTGELF